The present entry profiles one TCR beta chain with its context. Data came from immunoSEQ multiplex PCR; TCRdb stores just in-frame clones and leaves some out. Among about 270,000 clones listed, 90% were seen once. These data belong to a study of blood T cell repertoires in COVID-19. Study information: The cDNA or gDNA used as material had been derived from T cells, B-cell-depleted T cells, or PBMCs.

The study assigned cohorts using participant-reported clinical history. The TCR sequence derives from a woman aged 25 to 39 with acute COVID-19. The sequencing sample was made of PBMCs or T cells enriched from blood (not recorded which).

CDR3 nucleotide sequence: TGTGCCAGCAGCCCGGGGGGGGAAGCTTTCTTT. The encoded protein is CASSPGGEAFF. This chain links TRBV3-1 (or the pseudogene TRBV3-2) with TRBJ1-1; TRBD1 might be the D (5 bases). The germline gives CDR1 LGHDT, CDR2 YNNKEL (reference sequence). The CDR3 spans 11 residues. V lost 4 bases to trimming and J lost 8 bases, with 8 bases between them.